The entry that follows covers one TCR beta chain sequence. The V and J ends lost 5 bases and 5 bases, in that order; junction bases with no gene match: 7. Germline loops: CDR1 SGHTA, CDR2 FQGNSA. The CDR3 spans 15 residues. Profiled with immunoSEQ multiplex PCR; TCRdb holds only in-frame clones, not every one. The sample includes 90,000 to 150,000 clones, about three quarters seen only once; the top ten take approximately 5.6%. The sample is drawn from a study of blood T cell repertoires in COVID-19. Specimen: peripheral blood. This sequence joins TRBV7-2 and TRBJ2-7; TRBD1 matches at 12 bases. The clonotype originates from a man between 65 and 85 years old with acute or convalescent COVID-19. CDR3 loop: CASSPGQGASNEQYF. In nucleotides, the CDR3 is TGTGCCAGCAGCCCGGGACAGGGGGCGTCAAACGAGCAGTACTTC.